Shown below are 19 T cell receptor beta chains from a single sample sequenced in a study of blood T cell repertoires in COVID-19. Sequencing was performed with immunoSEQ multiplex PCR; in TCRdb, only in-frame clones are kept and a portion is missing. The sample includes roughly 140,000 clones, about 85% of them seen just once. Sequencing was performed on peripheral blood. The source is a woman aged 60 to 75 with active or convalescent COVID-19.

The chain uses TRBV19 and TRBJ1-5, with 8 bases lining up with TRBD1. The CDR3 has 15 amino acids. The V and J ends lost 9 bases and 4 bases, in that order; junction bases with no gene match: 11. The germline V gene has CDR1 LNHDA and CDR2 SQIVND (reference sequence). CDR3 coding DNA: TGTGCCAGCTTGGACAGGGATGGTGGGAATCAGCCCCAGCATTTT. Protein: CASLDRDGGNQPQHF.

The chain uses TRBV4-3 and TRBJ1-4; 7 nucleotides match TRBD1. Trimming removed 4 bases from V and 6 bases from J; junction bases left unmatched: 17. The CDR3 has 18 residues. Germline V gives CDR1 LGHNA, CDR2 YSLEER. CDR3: CASSPFGTDNRPHEKLFF. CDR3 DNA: TGCGCCAGCAGCCCGTTCGGGACAGATAACCGTCCCCATGAAAAACTGTTTTTT.

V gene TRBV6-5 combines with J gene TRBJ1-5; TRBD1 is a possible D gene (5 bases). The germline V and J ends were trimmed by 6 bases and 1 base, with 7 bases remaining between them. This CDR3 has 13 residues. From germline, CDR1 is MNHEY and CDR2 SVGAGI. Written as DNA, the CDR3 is TGTGCCAGCAGCCGACAGAGCAATCAGCCCCAGCATTTT. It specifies CASSRQSNQPQHF.

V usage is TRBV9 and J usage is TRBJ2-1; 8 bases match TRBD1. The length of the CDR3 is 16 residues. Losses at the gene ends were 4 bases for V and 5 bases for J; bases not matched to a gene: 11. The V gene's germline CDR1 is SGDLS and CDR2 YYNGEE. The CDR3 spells CASSPRAGQVNNEQFF. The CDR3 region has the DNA TGTGCCAGCAGCCCCCGCGCGGGACAGGTGAACAATGAGCAGTTCTTC.

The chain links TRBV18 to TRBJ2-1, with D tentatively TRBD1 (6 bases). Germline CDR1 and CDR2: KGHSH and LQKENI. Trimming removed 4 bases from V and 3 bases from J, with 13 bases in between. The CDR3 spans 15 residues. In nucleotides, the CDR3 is TGTGCCAGCTCACGGCAGGGGTCAGGCTACAATGAGCAGTTCTTC. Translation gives CASSRQGSGYNEQFF.

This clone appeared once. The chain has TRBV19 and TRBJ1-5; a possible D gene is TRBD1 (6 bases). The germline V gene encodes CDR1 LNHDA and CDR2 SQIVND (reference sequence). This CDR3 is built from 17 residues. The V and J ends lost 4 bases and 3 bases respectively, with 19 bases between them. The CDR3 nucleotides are TGTGCCAGTAGTAAGGGCCTCAGGGGTTCCATCAATCAGCCCCAGCATTTT. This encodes CASSKGLRGSINQPQHF. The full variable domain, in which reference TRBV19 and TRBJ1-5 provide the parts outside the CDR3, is DGGITQSPKYLFRKEGQNVTLSCEQNLNHDAMYWYRQDPGQGLRLIYYSQIVNDFQKGDIAEGYSVSREKKESFPLTVTSAQKNPTAFYLCASSKGLRGSINQPQHFGDGTRLSIL.

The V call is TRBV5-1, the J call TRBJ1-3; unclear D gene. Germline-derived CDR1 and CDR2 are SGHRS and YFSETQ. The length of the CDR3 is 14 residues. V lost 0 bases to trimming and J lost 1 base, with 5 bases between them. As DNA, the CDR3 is TGCGCCAGCAGCTTGGGGAGATCTGGAAACACCATATATTTT. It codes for CASSLGRSGNTIYF.

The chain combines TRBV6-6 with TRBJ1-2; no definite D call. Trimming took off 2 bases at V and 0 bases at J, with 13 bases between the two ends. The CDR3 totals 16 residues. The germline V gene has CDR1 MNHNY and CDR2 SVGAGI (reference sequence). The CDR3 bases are TGTGCCAGCAGTTACGGCCAGAATCTAGCTAACTATGGCTACACCTTC. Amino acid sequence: CASSYGQNLANYGYTF.

DNA of the CDR3: TGCGCCAGCAGCCAAGATCTTGGGCAGGGGGCCGATAATGAGCAGTTCTTC. Its protein is CASSQDLGQGADNEQFF. The chain combines TRBV4-3 with TRBJ2-1, with 8 bases identical to TRBD1. V was pared by 0 bases and J by 7 bases, with 11 bases of the junction left unmatched. The germline V gene encodes CDR1 LGHNA and CDR2 YSLEER. This CDR3 is built from 17 residues.

CDR3 loop: CASSPPGTVYEQYF. CDR3 bases: TGTGCCAGCTCACCACCGGGGACAGTCTACGAGCAGTACTTC. The chain couples TRBV18 to TRBJ2-7, with 7 bases fitting TRBD1. The CDR3 loop spans 14 amino acids. The V and J ends lost 0 bases and 3 bases, in that order; junction bases with no gene match: 2. CDR1 is KGHSH and CDR2 is LQKENI in the germline V gene.

The CDR3, as DNA: TGTGCCAGCAGCTTAGGGACTAGGGCAGATACGCAGTATTTT. It encodes CASSLGTRADTQYF. The gene calls are TRBV11-1 and TRBJ2-3; 7 bases are shared with TRBD2. The germline CDR1 and CDR2 sequences are SGHAT and FQDESV (reference sequence). The CDR3 is made up of 14 amino acids. V lost 1 base and J lost 4; bases outside the gene matches: 2.

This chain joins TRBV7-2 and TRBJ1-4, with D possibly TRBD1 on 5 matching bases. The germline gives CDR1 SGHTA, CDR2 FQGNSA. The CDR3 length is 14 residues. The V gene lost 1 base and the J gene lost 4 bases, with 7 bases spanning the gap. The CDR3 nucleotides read TGTGCCAGCAGCTTAGGGGGGGATAATGAAAAACTGTTTTTT. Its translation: CASSLGGDNEKLFF.

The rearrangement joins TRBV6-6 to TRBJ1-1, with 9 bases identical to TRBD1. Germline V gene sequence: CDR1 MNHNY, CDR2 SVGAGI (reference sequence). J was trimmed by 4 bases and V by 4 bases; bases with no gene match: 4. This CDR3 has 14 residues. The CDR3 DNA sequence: TGTGCCAGCAGTTCTAAGACAGGGGGCACTGAAGCTTTCTTT. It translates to CASSSKTGGTEAFF.

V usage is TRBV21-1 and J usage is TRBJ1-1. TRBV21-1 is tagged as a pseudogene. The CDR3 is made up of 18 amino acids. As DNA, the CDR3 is TGTGCCAGCAGCAATGGGGAGAGAGGGGGGGACTTGAACACTGAAGCTTTCTTT. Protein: CASSNGERGGDLNTEAFF.

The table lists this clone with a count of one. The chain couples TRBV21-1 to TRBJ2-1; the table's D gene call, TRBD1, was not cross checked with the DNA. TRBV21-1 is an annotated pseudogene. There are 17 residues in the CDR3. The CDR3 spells CASSKRMRGSSYNEQFF. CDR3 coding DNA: TGTGCCAGCAGCAAAAGAATGAGGGGGAGCTCCTACAATGAGCAGTTCTTC.

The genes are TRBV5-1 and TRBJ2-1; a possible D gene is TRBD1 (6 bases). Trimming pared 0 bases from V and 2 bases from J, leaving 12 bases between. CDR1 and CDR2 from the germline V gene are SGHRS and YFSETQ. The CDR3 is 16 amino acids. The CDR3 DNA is TGCGCCAGCAGCTTGGCACAGGGACGAGCCTACAATGAGCAGTTCTTC. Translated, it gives CASSLAQGRAYNEQFF.

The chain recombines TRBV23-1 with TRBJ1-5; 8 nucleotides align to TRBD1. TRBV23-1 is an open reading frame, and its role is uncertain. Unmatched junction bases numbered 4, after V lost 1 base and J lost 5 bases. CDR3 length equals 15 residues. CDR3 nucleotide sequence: TGCGCCAGCAGTCAATGTGCGACAGGGGATCAGCCCCAGCATTTT. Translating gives CASSQCATGDQPQHF.

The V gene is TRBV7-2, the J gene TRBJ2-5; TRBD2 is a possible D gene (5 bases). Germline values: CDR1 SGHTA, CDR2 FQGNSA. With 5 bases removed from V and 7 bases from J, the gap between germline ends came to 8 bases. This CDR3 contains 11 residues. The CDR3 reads CASSRDRTQYF. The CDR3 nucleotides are TGTGCCAGCAGCCGGGATAGGACCCAGTACTTC.

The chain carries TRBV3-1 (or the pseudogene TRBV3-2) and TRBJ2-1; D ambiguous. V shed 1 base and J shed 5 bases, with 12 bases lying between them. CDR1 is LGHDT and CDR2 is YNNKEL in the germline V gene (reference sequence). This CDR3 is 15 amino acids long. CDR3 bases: TGTGCCAGCAGCCAAGGGCCCCAGCGCCACAATGAGCAGTTCTTC. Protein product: CASSQGPQRHNEQFF.